Below are 19 T cell receptor beta chains sequenced from a single sample in a study of beta chain features in type 1 diabetes. Every bit of the isolated RNA underwent reverse transcription, so sequencing read expressed TCRB transcripts. Generated by immunoSEQ multiplex PCR, the TCRdb table keeps only in-frame clones and is missing some. The data contain about 660,000 clones, more than 12% of them singletons. Points from the study as a whole: For Type 1 diabetes patients, all four CD4+ subsets carried TCRB CDR3s that were moderately but significantly shorter.

No antigen has been identified for these receptors. The sequenced material came from naive CD4+ T cells from blood. Receptors were obtained from a man aged 18 to 30 with type 1 diabetes.

The rearrangement joins TRBV2 to TRBJ1-6; D is possibly TRBD1 (6 bases). The CDR3 loop spans 14 amino acids. Trimming stripped 2 bases from V and 6 bases from J, with 8 bases between. Germline V gene data show CDR1 as SNHLY and CDR2 as FYNNEI. This CDR3 is CASSEFRGNSPLHF. In DNA form, the CDR3 reads TGTGCCAGCAGTGAATTCAGGGGTAATTCACCCCTCCACTTT.

Only a few counts were recorded for this clone. The chain combines TRBV7-2 with TRBJ2-1; the D is unclear. Germline V gene sequence: CDR1 SGHTA, CDR2 FQGNSA. V was clipped by 3 bases and J by 5 bases, with 8 bases between them. This CDR3 region has 13 residues. The CDR3 reads CASSLRLDNEQFF. DNA of the CDR3: TGTGCCAGCAGCTTGAGGTTGGACAATGAGCAGTTCTTC.

With respect to this clone: Other DNA sequences in this specimen translate into the identical CDR3. This sequence joins TRBV30 and TRBJ2-3, with D unclear. Germline V gives CDR1 GTSNPN, CDR2 SVGIG (reference sequence). The CDR3 runs 11 residues. V lost 0 bases, J lost 6 bases, and 4 bases lay in between. CDR3 region: CAWSVGDTQYF. As DNA, the CDR3 is TGTGCCTGGAGTGTTGGGGATACGCAGTATTTT.

As regards this clone: The sample carries other DNA sequences with the same CDR3. The rearrangement links TRBV18 to TRBJ1-5; D perhaps matches TRBD1 (6 bases). Germline V gene sequence: CDR1 KGHSH, CDR2 LQKENI. There are 15 residues in the CDR3. V lost 0 bases and J 1 base, leaving 7 bases between the germline ends. The CDR3 nucleotides read TGTGCCAGCTCACCACCAGGGGGAAGCAATCAGCCCCAGCATTTT. Residues: CASSPPGGSNQPQHF.

The chain is built from TRBV6-1 and TRBJ2-5; the D is unclear. V lost 4 bases and J 4 bases, leaving 4 bases between the germline ends. Germline V gives CDR1 MNHNS, CDR2 SASEGT. CDR3 length: 11 amino acids. CDR3 loop: CASSGGETQYF. CDR3 nucleotides: TGTGCCAGCAGTGGGGGAGAGACCCAGTACTTC.

Concerning this clone: Other DNA sequences in the same sample also yield this CDR3. The chain joins TRBV14 to TRBJ1-6, with D possibly TRBD1 on 5 matching bases. CDR3 size: 13 residues. The germline V gene has CDR1 SGHDN and CDR2 FVKESK. The V end lost 4 bases, the J end lost 8 bases, and 9 bases lay between the germline ends. The CDR3 sequence is CASSPGGDSPLHF. In DNA, the CDR3 is TGTGCCAGCAGCCCCGGAGGGGATTCACCCCTCCACTTT.

A word on this clone: The same CDR3 is also encoded by other DNA sequences in this sample. The chain is built from TRBV9 and TRBJ2-2, with D uncertain. V was shortened by 2 bases and J by 0 bases, with 5 bases between the two germline ends. The CDR3 contains 14 residues. Germline assignment: CDR1 SGDLS and CDR2 YYNGEE. The DNA for the CDR3 is TGTGCCAGCAGCGTTTCTGCGAACACCGGGGAGCTGTTTTTT. It yields the protein CASSVSANTGELFF.

This rearrangement joins TRBV4-1 to TRBJ2-1; 9 nucleotides match TRBD2. J gave up 0 bases and V 5 bases, and 14 bases lay outside the gene matches. The CDR3 totals 19 residues. Germline V gene lookup returns CDR1 MGHRA and CDR2 YSYEKL. The CDR3 coding sequence is TGCGCCAGCAGCTTTCCGGGACTAGCAAAGGAAAGCTCCTACAATGAGCAGTTCTTC. Its protein product is CASSFPGLAKESSYNEQFF.

The chain joins TRBV6-1 to TRBJ1-5, with D uncertain. Germline CDR1 is MNHNS and CDR2 is SASEGT. The CDR3 contains 13 residues. The V end was cut by 3 bases, the J end by 11 bases, with 14 bases between. The CDR3 is CASSEPTFEAQHF. The DNA for the CDR3 is TGTGCCAGCAGTGAGCCCACGTTCGAGGCCCAGCATTTT.

This clone has a handful of counts. The rearrangement joins TRBV11-2 to TRBJ2-7; TRBD2 aligns across 11 bases. The CDR3 loop spans 14 amino acids. Germline assignment: CDR1 SGHAT and CDR2 FQNNGV. Unmatched junction bases numbered 8, after V lost 7 bases and J lost 6 bases. CDR3 region: CASTIRGLAAEQYF. CDR3 DNA: TGTGCCAGCACCATTAGGGGACTAGCGGCCGAGCAGTACTTC.

V is TRBV7-2 and J is TRBJ2-1; D remains unclear. This CDR3 spans 15 amino acids. In germline, CDR1 is SGHTA, CDR2 FQGNSA. Trimming stripped 4 bases from V and 7 bases from J, with 17 bases between. CDR3 amino acids: CASSSPVLGTNEQFF. CDR3 bases: TGTGCCAGCAGCTCCCCCGTCCTAGGAACTAATGAGCAGTTCTTC.

A note on this clone: This may arise from a read error, as a much more abundant clone is one base away. The chain recombines TRBV7-2 with TRBJ2-3, with 9 bases fitting TRBD2. With 5 bases clipped from V and 1 base from J, the junction kept 4 bases outside the gene matches. Germline V CDR1 and CDR2: SGHTA, FQGNSA. The CDR3 has 15 amino acids. Here the CDR3 reads CASSPRTSGTDTQYF. Here the CDR3 DNA reads TGTGCCAGCAGCCCCCGGACTAGCGGCACAGATACGCAGTATTTT. Drawing the rest from reference TRBV7-2 and TRBJ2-3, the complete variable domain is GAGVSQSPSNKVTEKGKDVELRCDPISGHTALYWYRQSLGQGLEFLIYFQGNSAPDKSGLPSDRFSAERTGGSVSTLTIQRTQQEDSAVYLCASSPRTSGTDTQYFGPGTRLTVL.

There are a few counts of this clone. The rearrangement joins TRBV27 to TRBJ1-4; no clear D. There are 12 residues in the CDR3. The germline gives CDR1 MNHEY, CDR2 SMNVEV (reference sequence). Deletions cut 9 bases from V and 7 bases from J, with 12 bases between. This CDR3 is CASWTPGEKLFF. CDR3 nucleotide sequence: TGTGCCAGTTGGACTCCCGGTGAAAAACTGTTTTTT.

This clone was counted only a few times. The chain joins TRBV7-2 to TRBJ2-2; TRBD2 aligns across 8 bases. The V gene's germline CDR1 is SGHTA and CDR2 FQGNSA. With 1 base clipped from V and 2 bases from J, the junction kept 9 bases outside the gene matches. The CDR3 length is 18 residues. Here the CDR3 reads CASSLVILAGANTGELFF. In nucleotides, the CDR3 is TGTGCCAGCAGCTTAGTGATCCTAGCGGGTGCAAACACCGGGGAGCTGTTTTTT. The entire variable domain, with the rest obtained from reference TRBV7-2 and TRBJ2-2, is as follows: GAGVSQSPSNKVTEKGKDVELRCDPISGHTALYWYRQSLGQGLEFLIYFQGNSAPDKSGLPSDRFSAERTGGSVSTLTIQRTQQEDSAVYLCASSLVILAGANTGELFFGEGSRLTVL.

The chain links TRBV30 to TRBJ2-1; possible D gene TRBD1, 6 bases. Germline V gene sequence: CDR1 GTSNPN, CDR2 SVGIG (reference sequence). V shed 4 bases and J shed 4 bases, with 11 bases lying between them. There are 13 residues in the CDR3. The CDR3 is CAWTRGQYNEQFF. The CDR3 DNA is TGTGCCTGGACCAGGGGACAATACAATGAGCAGTTCTTC.

V is TRBV6-6 and J is TRBJ2-5; the D is unclear. Germline assignment: CDR1 MNHNY and CDR2 SVGAGI (reference sequence). This CDR3 has 13 amino acids. Trimming took off 11 bases at V and 5 bases at J, with 18 bases between the two ends. The CDR3 DNA follows: TGTGCCGGTGCCCTCGGACCCGCGGAGACCCAGTACTTC. It specifies CAGALGPAETQYF.

J is TRBJ2-1 and V is TRBV2, with D perhaps TRBD1 or TRBD2 (5 bases each). CDR3 length equals 14 residues. V dropped 6 bases and J dropped 6 bases, with 15 bases sitting between them. From germline, CDR1 is SNHLY and CDR2 FYNNEI. CDR3 bases: TGTGCCAGCAGATCGGGACCCGGGGCCAATGAGCAGTTCTTC. Translating gives CASRSGPGANEQFF.

About this clone: The same CDR3 can be traced to other DNA sequences in this sample. The rearrangement links TRBV7-2 to TRBJ2-5; 9 positions agree with TRBD1. The CDR3 covers 14 residues. Trimming cost V 5 bases and J 1 base; bases outside gene matches: 2. Germline CDR1 and CDR2: SGHTA and FQGNSA. The CDR3 DNA follows: TGTGCCAGCAGCCCACAGGGGGCCCAAGAGACCCAGTACTTC. Translation gives CASSPQGAQETQYF. The full variable domain, with the rest looked up from reference TRBV7-2 and TRBJ2-5, is GAGVSQSPSNKVTEKGKDVELRCDPISGHTALYWYRQSLGQGLEFLIYFQGNSAPDKSGLPSDRFSAERTGGSVSTLTIQRTQQEDSAVYLCASSPQGAQETQYFGPGTRLLVL.

This clone has just a few counts. V gene TRBV9 combines with J gene TRBJ2-3, with no clear D. CDR1 is SGDLS, CDR2 YYNGEE, per germline. The V gene lost 0 bases and the J gene lost 4 bases, with 9 bases spanning the gap. CDR3 length: 14 residues. The CDR3 nucleotides read TGTGCCAGCAGCGTAGGGAACGGAGCAGATACGCAGTATTTT. This sequence encodes CASSVGNGADTQYF.